This note documents a single T cell receptor beta chain sequence. Antigen specificity is unknown. The CDR3 is 14 residues long. J lost 5 bases, V lost 6 bases, and 12 bases had no gene match. The V gene's germline CDR1 is DFQATT and CDR2 SNEGSKA (reference sequence). The sample originates from a study of T cells after yellow fever vaccination. Overall study context: SMART-Seq v4 Ultra Low Input served to prepare low-cell-number fractions. Notes on the study in general: The study re-detected most primary-vaccination clones after the booster (approximately 97% CD4, roughly 85% CD8). Compared with primary, the secondary response was weaker and peaked at day 5, not 15. Overall, a small share of clonotypes was seen in both CD4 and CD8 compartments.

TCRdb re-analysed the 5' RACE reads in MiXCR, keeping a single row per CDR3 protein. The sample shows more than 300,000 distinct CDR3 sequences, around a tenth of them seen only once. The V and J genes are TRBV20-1 and TRBJ1-2; 7 bases line up with TRBD1. Sequencing used CD4+ T cells sorted from PBMCs, obtained 45 days after the yellow fever booster vaccination. The source of this sequence is a man aged 18 to 35 who received the YFV17D yellow fever vaccine. CDR3 DNA sequence: TGCAGTGCCATAGGGGCAGGGGGGGGTTATGGCTACACCTTC. Translated: CSAIGAGGGYGYTF.